A selection of T cell receptor beta chains follows, all from one sample in a study of T cell clones after liver transplantation. Repertoires were generated with immunoSEQ multiplex PCR, while TCRdb's copy carries only in-frame clones and drops some. The sample comprises tens of thousands of clones, roughly 92% of which are singletons, and 0.8% to 1% rests with the top ten. Sequencing used CD4+ T cells from blood, obtained less than 27 months after liver transplant. The receptors come from a human patient who received a liver transplant. Some of these T cells may belong to the graft donor. Each CDR3 is given with its conserved first and last residue. A D gene is named only where the DNA matches it firmly. Rows may omit the clone size; those that give it use once, few, many or a size class.

J gene: TRBJ1-2; D gene: TRBD1; V gene: TRBV11-3; CDR3 length: 13; clone size: -; CDR3 DNA: TGTGCCAGCAGCTTATCAGGGGGTCGTGGCTACACCTTC; CDR3 protein: CASSLSGGRGYTF
J gene: TRBJ2-3; D gene: TRBD2; V gene: TRBV28; CDR3 length: 17; clone size: -; CDR3 DNA: TGTGCCAGCAGTTTCGATCCGACTAGCGGGAGGACAGATACGCAGTATTTT; CDR3 protein: CASSFDPTSGRTDTQYF
J gene: TRBJ1-1; D gene: -; V gene: TRBV6-5; CDR3 length: 13; clone size: -; CDR3 DNA: TGTGCCACCCGGGAAACGTGGGGGACTGAAGCTTTCTTT; CDR3 protein: CATRETWGTEAFF
J gene: TRBJ2-5; D gene: -; V gene: TRBV11-2; CDR3 length: 13; clone size: once; CDR3 DNA: TGTGCCAGCAGCCTTCGGCGGGGAGAGACCCAGTACTTC; CDR3 protein: CASSLRRGETQYF
J gene: TRBJ1-1; D gene: TRBD1; V gene: TRBV7-8; CDR3 length: 15; clone size: -; CDR3 DNA: TGTGCCAGCAGCTTCGAGCCTTCAGGGGGAATTGAAGCTTTCTTT; CDR3 protein: CASSFEPSGGIEAFF
J gene: TRBJ2-3; D gene: -; V gene: TRBV6-5; CDR3 length: 15; clone size: -; CDR3 DNA: TGTGCCAGCAGTTCGGGGCTCCCAGGCACAGATACGCAGTATTTT; CDR3 protein: CASSSGLPGTDTQYF
J gene: TRBJ2-3; D gene: TRBD2; V gene: TRBV18; CDR3 length: 15; clone size: -; CDR3 DNA: TGTGCCAGCTCACCGACTAGCGGGACCACAGATACGCAGTATTTT; CDR3 protein: CASSPTSGTTDTQYF
J gene: TRBJ1-1; D gene: -; V gene: TRBV9; CDR3 length: 13; clone size: once; CDR3 DNA: TGTGCCAGCAGCCTCGGGGCGGGCACTGAAGCTTTCTTT; CDR3 protein: CASSLGAGTEAFF
J gene: TRBJ1-5; D gene: -; V gene: TRBV5-1; CDR3 length: 14; clone size: -; CDR3 DNA: TGCGCCAGCAGCGCCTCACCTAGCAATCAGCCCCAGCATTTT; CDR3 protein: CASSASPSNQPQHF
J gene: TRBJ2-5; D gene: -; V gene: TRBV9; CDR3 length: 14; clone size: -; CDR3 DNA: TGTGCCAGCAGCGTAGGACCGGGCCAAGAGACCCAGTACTTC; CDR3 protein: CASSVGPGQETQYF
J gene: TRBJ2-2; D gene: TRBD1; V gene: TRBV28; CDR3 length: 16; clone size: -; CDR3 DNA: TGTGCCAGCAGTTTATTCCGACAGGGCTTCACCGGGGAGCTGTTTTTT; CDR3 protein: CASSLFRQGFTGELFF
J gene: TRBJ2-7; D gene: TRBD2; V gene: TRBV7-6; CDR3 length: 13; clone size: -; CDR3 DNA: TGTGCCAGCAGCCCGGGAGGAGTTGGCGAGCAGTACTTC; CDR3 protein: CASSPGGVGEQYF
J gene: TRBJ2-5; D gene: -; V gene: TRBV13; CDR3 length: 13; clone size: -; CDR3 DNA: TGTGCCAGCAGCGACAGACAGGAAGAGACCCAGTACTTC; CDR3 protein: CASSDRQEETQYF
J gene: TRBJ2-1; D gene: -; V gene: TRBV11-3; CDR3 length: 12; clone size: once; CDR3 DNA: TGTGCCAGCAGCTCGCGTATAAATGAGCAGTTCTTC; CDR3 protein: CASSSRINEQFF
J gene: TRBJ1-5; D gene: TRBD1; V gene: TRBV5-5; CDR3 length: 16; clone size: -; CDR3 DNA: TGTGCCAGCAGCTTGGTGACAGGGGGCCCTAATCAGCCCCAGCATTTT; CDR3 protein: CASSLVTGGPNQPQHF
J gene: TRBJ1-1; D gene: TRBD1; V gene: TRBV6-1; CDR3 length: 13; clone size: few; CDR3 DNA: TGTGCCAGCAGCGAACATCGGGACAGCCAAGCTTTCTTT; CDR3 protein: CASSEHRDSQAFF
J gene: TRBJ2-1; D gene: -; V gene: TRBV30; CDR3 length: 13; clone size: once; CDR3 DNA: TGTGCCTGGAAGGGGAGCTCCTACAATGAGCAGTTCTTC; CDR3 protein: CAWKGSSYNEQFF
J gene: TRBJ1-1; D gene: TRBD1; V gene: TRBV6-5; CDR3 length: 14; clone size: -; CDR3 DNA: TGTGCCAGCAGGGGTGGACAGGGGGCTTCTGAAGCTTTCTTT; CDR3 protein: CASRGGQGASEAFF
J gene: TRBJ1-3; D gene: -; V gene: TRBV5-1; CDR3 length: 16; clone size: -; CDR3 DNA: TGCGCCAGCTCCGAGGCGGGAATTTGGGGTGGAAACACCATATATTTT; CDR3 protein: CASSEAGIWGGNTIYF